A single sample gave rise to the 14 T cell receptor beta chains below, sequenced in a study of shared clonotypes between healthy human individuals. Repertoires were generated with immunoSEQ multiplex PCR, while TCRdb's copy carries only in-frame clones and drops some. The data show fewer than 800,000 clones, roughly nine tenths seen once. CD45RO-negative CD8 cells positively selected for CCR7 made up the naive population, which excluded terminally differentiated effector memory CD45RA+ cells. Sequencing was done on a sample of naive CD8+ T cells sorted from blood. Receptor source: a man younger than 40 in good health.

The chain is built from TRBV2 and TRBJ2-5; 11 bases agree with TRBD2. The V segment lost 8 bases and the J segment 0 bases; nucleotides outside the gene matches: 5. The CDR3 contains 15 residues. Germline-derived CDR1 and CDR2 are SNHLY and FYNNEI. As DNA, the CDR3 is TGTGCCAGCCCCTTAGCGGGAGGGAACCAAGAGACCCAGTACTTC. Translation gives CASPLAGGNQETQYF.

The V gene is TRBV28, the J gene TRBJ2-7; D is possibly TRBD1 (6 bases). This CDR3 region has 12 residues. The germline CDR1 and CDR2 sequences are MDHEN and SYDVKM. V was cut by 5 bases and J by 5 bases, with 10 bases left in between. The CDR3 coding sequence is TGTGCCAGCAGTGCACAGGGTCACGAGCAGTACTTC. As protein: CASSAQGHEQYF.

Only one count was recorded for this clone. The chain employs TRBV30 and TRBJ1-5; 10 bases fit TRBD1. V trimming: 2 bases; J trimming: 4 bases; junction bases outside the gene matches: 2. Germline CDR1 GTSNPN, CDR2 SVGIG (reference sequence). The CDR3 length is 14 residues. CDR3 sequence (DNA): TGTGCCTGGAGTCGGACAGGGGGTAATCAGCCCCAGCATTTT. Translating it yields CAWSRTGGNQPQHF.

The V and J genes are TRBV7-6 and TRBJ2-7; 9 bases fit TRBD2. Germline CDR1 and CDR2: SGHVS and FNYEAQ. The CDR3 sequence is 16 residues long. J was trimmed by 0 bases and V by 5 bases; bases with no gene match: 8. The CDR3 nucleotides are TGTGCCAGCAGCCTCTATGCTAGCGGGACCTCCTACGAGCAGTACTTC. It codes for CASSLYASGTSYEQYF.

This clone was detected only a few times. This sequence joins TRBV20-1 and TRBJ2-2; D is uncertain. V lost 1 base to trimming and J lost 11 bases, with 8 bases between them. The CDR3 consists of 11 residues. Germline V lookup: CDR1 DFQATT, CDR2 SNEGSKA (reference sequence). CDR3 in amino acids: CSARVADELFF. Written as DNA, the CDR3 is TGCAGTGCTAGAGTGGCTGACGAGCTGTTTTTT.

The CDR3 nucleotides are TGTGCCAGCAGCCCGACGGGCGACAATGAGCAGTTCTTC. Amino acid sequence: CASSPTGDNEQFF. V is TRBV7-6 and J is TRBJ2-1; no firm D call. There are 13 residues in the CDR3. V lost 5 bases, J lost 5 bases, and 10 bases lay in between. CDR1 SGHVS and CDR2 FNYEAQ come from the germline V gene.

V gene TRBV27 combines with J gene TRBJ2-1, with TRBD2 identical over 8 bases. V shed 4 bases, J shed 9 bases, and the junction held 11 bases outside the gene matches. Germline V gives CDR1 MNHEY, CDR2 SMNVEV (reference sequence). There are 15 residues in the CDR3. The CDR3: CASSSSGRWGIEQFF. The CDR3 DNA reads TGTGCCAGCAGTTCAAGCGGGAGATGGGGAATTGAGCAGTTCTTC.

In this sample, this clone turned up once. V usage is TRBV5-6 and J usage is TRBJ2-3; D is perhaps TRBD1 or TRBD2 (5 bases each). V lost 3 bases to trimming and J lost 6 bases, with 11 bases between them. The germline V gene has CDR1 SGHDT and CDR2 YYEEEE. The CDR3 spans 13 residues. The CDR3 here is CASSSRWGDTQYF. CDR3 coding DNA: TGTGCCAGCAGCTCCCGCTGGGGGGATACGCAGTATTTT. Together with reference TRBV5-6 and TRBJ2-3, the CDR3 gives the full variable domain: DAGVTQSPTHLIKTRGQQVTLRCSPKSGHDTVSWYQQALGQGPQFIFQYYEEEERQRGNFPDRFSGHQFPNYSSELNVNALLLGDSALYLCASSSRWGDTQYFGPGTRLTVL.

The chain employs TRBV5-5 and TRBJ2-5; TRBD1 aligns across 8 bases. Germline V CDR1 and CDR2: SGHKS, YYEKEE (reference sequence). This CDR3 is built from 15 residues. The ends lost 4 bases at V and 5 bases at J; junction bases unmatched: 10. CDR3 protein: CASSPGTGEAETQYF. For the CDR3, the DNA is TGTGCCAGCAGCCCTGGGACAGGAGAGGCGGAGACCCAGTACTTC.

Written as DNA, the CDR3 is TGTGCCAGCAGCCCCCTTAGTGGGGGAACTAATGAAAAACTGTTTTTT. It specifies CASSPLSGGTNEKLFF. V and J are TRBV11-2 and TRBJ1-4, with D possibly TRBD1 on 5 matching bases. Per germline, CDR1 SGHAT and CDR2 FQNNGV. The CDR3 has 16 amino acids. Trimming stripped 5 bases from V and 1 base from J, with 14 bases between. Full variable domain (remainder filled in from reference TRBV11-2 and TRBJ1-4): EAGVAQSPRYKIIEKRQSVAFWCNPISGHATLYWYQQILGQGPKLLIQFQNNGVVDDSQLPKDRFSAERLKGVDSTLKIQPAKLEDSAVYLCASSPLSGGTNEKLFFGSGTQLSVL.

This chain joins TRBV6-5 and TRBJ2-7, with 11 bases identical to TRBD2. The CDR3 totals 14 residues. Per germline, CDR1 MNHEY and CDR2 SVGAGI. After removal of 6 bases from V and 11 bases from J, the junction contained 12 bases not matched to a gene. The CDR3 region has the DNA TGTGCCAGCAGGACCGGGACTAGCGGACCGCGGGAGTACTTC. It codes for CASRTGTSGPREYF.

The chain is built from TRBV27 and TRBJ1-1, with D hard to call. CDR1 is MNHEY, CDR2 SMNVEV, per germline (reference sequence). V lost 6 bases and J lost 1, with 18 bases in between. The CDR3 is 16 residues long. Here the CDR3 DNA reads TGTGCCAGCAGATCCATTTGGGAAGCGGGGAACACTGAAGCTTTCTTT. Translating it yields CASRSIWEAGNTEAFF.

CDR3 sequence reads: CASSSWTDIDYYGYTF. The CDR3 nucleotides are TGTGCCAGCAGCTCCTGGACAGACATTGACTACTATGGCTACACCTTC. V is TRBV5-6 and J is TRBJ1-2; D perhaps matches TRBD1 (6 bases). Germline CDR1 and CDR2: SGHDT and YYEEEE. The CDR3 runs 16 residues. V was pared by 3 bases and J by 3 bases, with 18 bases between.

The J gene is TRBJ2-1, the V gene TRBV28, with TRBD2 identical over 9 bases. V shed 3 bases and J 3 bases; nucleotides not matched to a gene: 9. The CDR3 has 17 residues. CDR1 is MDHEN, CDR2 SYDVKM, per germline. CDR3 DNA sequence: TGTGCCAGCAGTTTTGCCCCTAGCGGGGAAAACTACAATGAGCAGTTCTTC. It specifies CASSFAPSGENYNEQFF.